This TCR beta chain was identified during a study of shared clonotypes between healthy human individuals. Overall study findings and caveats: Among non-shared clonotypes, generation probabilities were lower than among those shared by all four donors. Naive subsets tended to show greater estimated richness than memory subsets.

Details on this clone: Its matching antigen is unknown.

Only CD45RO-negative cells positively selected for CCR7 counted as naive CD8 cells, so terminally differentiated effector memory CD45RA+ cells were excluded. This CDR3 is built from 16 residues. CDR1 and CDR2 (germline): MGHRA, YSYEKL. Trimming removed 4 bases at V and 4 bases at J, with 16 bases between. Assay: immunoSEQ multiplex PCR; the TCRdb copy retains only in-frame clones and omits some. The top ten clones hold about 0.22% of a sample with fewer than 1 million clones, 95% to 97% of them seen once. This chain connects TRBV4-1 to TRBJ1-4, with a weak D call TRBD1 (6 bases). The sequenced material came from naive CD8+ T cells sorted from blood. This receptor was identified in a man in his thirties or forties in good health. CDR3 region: CASSPPGGPSNEKLFF. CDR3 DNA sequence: TGCGCCAGCAGCCCCCCGGGGGGGCCTAGTAATGAAAAACTGTTTTTT.